These 15 T cell receptor beta chains originate from one sample sequenced in a study of cytomegalovirus exposure and HLA in healthy donors. The primer mix had 60 Vbeta and 13 Jbeta primers. Profiling relied on immunoSEQ multiplex PCR, and the TCRdb table lists in-frame clones only, not all of them. The table shows some 130,000 clones, with 75% to 85% occurring only once. Sequenced: PBMCs. The receptor source for this set is a man aged 45 to 65 in good health and CMV-seronegative.

The chain is built from TRBV19 and TRBJ1-6, with TRBD1 as a possible D gene (6 bases). The CDR3 sequence is 14 residues long. V was trimmed by 6 bases and J by 5 bases, leaving 11 bases between them. Germline V gene data show CDR1 as LNHDA and CDR2 as SQIVND (reference sequence). The DNA for the CDR3 is TGTGCCAGTAGACAGGGTTACCATAATTCACCCCTCCACTTT. The encoded protein is CASRQGYHNSPLHF.

The V gene is TRBV5-4, the J gene TRBJ1-2; TRBD1 agrees at 9 bases. The CDR3 runs 15 residues. CDR1 and CDR2 from the germline V gene are SGHNT and YYREEE (reference sequence). Germline trimming cut 4 bases from V and 8 bases from J; bases unmatched to any gene: 12. The CDR3 protein is CASSPGGQGSGGYTF. The DNA of the CDR3 is TGTGCCAGCAGCCCCGGGGGACAGGGTTCGGGCGGCTACACCTTC.

CDR3 sequence (DNA): TGTGCCAGTAGTAGTGGCACCAACTATGGCTACACCTTC. It codes for CASSSGTNYGYTF. V gene TRBV19 combines with J gene TRBJ1-2; D ambiguous. Germline CDR1 LNHDA, CDR2 SQIVND (reference sequence). The CDR3 is 13 amino acids. Trimming took 4 bases from V and 2 from J, leaving 8 bases between them. The complete variable domain, with remaining parts taken from reference TRBV19 and TRBJ1-2, reads DGGITQSPKYLFRKEGQNVTLSCEQNLNHDAMYWYRQDPGQGLRLIYYSQIVNDFQKGDIAEGYSVSREKKESFPLTVTSAQKNPTAFYLCASSSGTNYGYTFGSGTRLTVV.

The gene calls are TRBV6-5 and TRBJ2-2; the match to TRBD1 covers 8 bases. CDR1 MNHEY and CDR2 SVGAGI come from the germline V gene. The CDR3 covers 14 residues. The J segment lost 4 bases and the V segment lost 8 bases, leaving 6 bases of the junction unmatched. In nucleotides, the CDR3 is TGTGCCAGCTCAACAGGGGGTAGCACCGGGGAGCTGTTTTTT. This codes for CASSTGGSTGELFF.

CDR3 residues: CAWTGRGIFGYEQYF. Here the CDR3 DNA reads TGTGCCTGGACCGGCCGGGGGATCTTCGGCTACGAGCAGTACTTC. The chain is built from TRBV30 and TRBJ2-5; D might be TRBD2 (6 bases). Gene TRBJ2-7 matches the end of the DNA better, so the J call may be wrong. The CDR3 totals 15 residues. Per germline, CDR1 GTSNPN and CDR2 SVGIG (reference sequence).

V gene TRBV4-2 combines with J gene TRBJ2-1, with TRBD2 matching 8 bases. J lost 2 bases, V lost 0 bases, and 3 bases had no gene match. CDR1 is LGHNA and CDR2 is YNFKEQ in the germline V gene. The CDR3 has 16 residues. CDR3 DNA sequence: TGTGCCAGCAGCCAAGATCGGGGGGGTCCCTACAATGAGCAGTTCTTC. Translated, it gives CASSQDRGGPYNEQFF.

The chain carries TRBV2 and TRBJ2-1, with 10 bases fitting TRBD2. With 5 bases clipped from V and 9 bases from J, the junction kept 4 bases outside the gene matches. This CDR3 is 13 amino acids long. Germline V gene lookup returns CDR1 SNHLY and CDR2 FYNNEI. The CDR3 region is CASSSGGASEQFF. CDR3 in DNA: TGTGCCAGCAGTAGCGGGGGGGCCAGTGAGCAGTTCTTC.

The gene calls are TRBV7-2 and TRBJ2-7; the match to TRBD1 covers 7 bases. CDR1 is SGHTA and CDR2 is FQGNSA in the germline V gene. The CDR3 loop spans 16 amino acids. J was trimmed by 7 bases and V by 4 bases; bases with no gene match: 16. CDR3 loop: CASSSRTGALEGEQYF. In nucleotides, the CDR3 is TGTGCCAGCAGCTCAAGGACAGGAGCCCTGGAAGGGGAGCAGTACTTC.

The V and J genes are TRBV5-4 and TRBJ2-5; a weak D match, TRBD2 (7 bases). The V end lost 0 bases, the J end lost 5 bases, and 17 bases lay between the germline ends. Germline V CDR1 and CDR2: SGHNT, YYREEE (reference sequence). CDR3 length: 16 residues. This CDR3 is CASSLGVGGRTETQYF. CDR3 in DNA: TGTGCCAGCAGCTTGGGGGTGGGGGGGCGCACCGAGACCCAGTACTTC.

The chain carries TRBV5-1 and TRBJ1-6; maybe TRBD1 (6 bases). Germline V gives CDR1 SGHRS, CDR2 YFSETQ. The CDR3 totals 16 residues. Trimming removed 0 bases from V and 10 bases from J, with 17 bases in between. CDR3 in amino acids: CASSLESAGAGSPLHF. Written as DNA, the CDR3 is TGCGCCAGCAGCTTGGAATCGGCAGGGGCAGGGTCACCCCTCCACTTT.

The gene calls are TRBV2 and TRBJ2-1, with TRBD2 matching 11 bases. Germline V gives CDR1 SNHLY, CDR2 FYNNEI. The CDR3 is 13 amino acids. J lost 8 bases, V lost 4 bases, and 1 base had no gene match. Written as DNA, the CDR3 is TGTGCCAGCAGTGGACTAGCGGGGCATGAGCAGTTCTTC. It encodes CASSGLAGHEQFF.

The V gene is TRBV7-9, the J gene TRBJ2-3; weak D call: TRBD2 (5 bases). The germline V gene encodes CDR1 SEHNR and CDR2 FQNEAQ (reference sequence). Trimming pared 3 bases from V and 0 bases from J, leaving 13 bases between. This CDR3 is built from 16 residues. CDR3 region: CASSFPAGPSTDTQYF. CDR3 in DNA: TGTGCCAGCAGCTTCCCGGCGGGCCCTAGCACAGATACGCAGTATTTT.

V gene TRBV5-4 combines with J gene TRBJ2-5; 12 bases line up with TRBD1. Per germline, CDR1 SGHNT and CDR2 YYREEE (reference sequence). This CDR3 has 15 residues. After removal of 3 bases from V and 4 bases from J, the junction contained 4 bases not matched to a gene. CDR3 sequence (DNA): TGTGCCAGCAGCTGGAGGGACAGGGGGCGAGAGACCCAGTACTTC. Its translation: CASSWRDRGRETQYF.

The CDR3 DNA reads TGTGCCACCCGGAGGTACGAGAGAGAGACCCAGTACTTC. It specifies CATRRYERETQYF. The chain uses TRBV6-5 and TRBJ2-5, with D tentatively TRBD2 (5 bases). The V gene's germline CDR1 is MNHEY and CDR2 SVGAGI. The CDR3 has 13 amino acids. V was shortened by 10 bases and J by 4 bases, with 16 bases between the two germline ends.

This rearrangement joins TRBV6-1 to TRBJ2-1; 9 positions agree with TRBD2. Germline trimming cut 4 bases from V and 6 bases from J; bases unmatched to any gene: 10. In germline, CDR1 is MNHNS, CDR2 SASEGT. This CDR3 contains 16 residues. CDR3 DNA sequence: TGTGCCAGCAGTGGGCGCCCGGGACTAGCCCGCAATGAGCAGTTCTTC. Translated: CASSGRPGLARNEQFF.